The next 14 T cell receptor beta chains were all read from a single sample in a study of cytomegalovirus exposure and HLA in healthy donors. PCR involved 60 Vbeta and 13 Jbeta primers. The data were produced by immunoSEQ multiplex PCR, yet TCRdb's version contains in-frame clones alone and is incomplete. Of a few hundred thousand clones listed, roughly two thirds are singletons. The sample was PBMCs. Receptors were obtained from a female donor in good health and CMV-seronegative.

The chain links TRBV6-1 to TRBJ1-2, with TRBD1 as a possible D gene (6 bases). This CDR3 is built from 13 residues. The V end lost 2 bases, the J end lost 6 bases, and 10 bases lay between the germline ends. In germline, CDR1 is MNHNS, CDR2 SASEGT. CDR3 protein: CASSEWGGDGYTF. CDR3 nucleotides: TGTGCCAGCAGTGAATGGGGGGGCGATGGCTACACCTTC.

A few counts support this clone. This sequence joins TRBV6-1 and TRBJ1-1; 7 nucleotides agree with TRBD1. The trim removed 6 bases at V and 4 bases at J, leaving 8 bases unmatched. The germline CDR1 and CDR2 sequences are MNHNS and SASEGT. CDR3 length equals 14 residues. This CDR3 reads CASSVTGWGTEAFF. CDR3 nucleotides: TGTGCCAGCAGCGTGACAGGGTGGGGCACTGAAGCTTTCTTT.

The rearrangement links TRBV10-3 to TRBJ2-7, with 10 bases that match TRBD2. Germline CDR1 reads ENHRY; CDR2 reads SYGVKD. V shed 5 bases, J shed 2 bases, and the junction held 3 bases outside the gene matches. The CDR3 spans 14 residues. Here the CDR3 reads CAISRTSGTYEQYF. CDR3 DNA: TGTGCCATCAGTCGGACTAGCGGTACCTACGAGCAGTACTTC.

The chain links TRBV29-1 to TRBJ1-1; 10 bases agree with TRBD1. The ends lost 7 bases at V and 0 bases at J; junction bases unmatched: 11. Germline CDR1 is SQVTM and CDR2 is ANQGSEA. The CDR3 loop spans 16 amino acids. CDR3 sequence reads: CSALGTGAFLNTEAFF. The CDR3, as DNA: TGCAGCGCCCTCGGGACAGGGGCCTTTCTGAACACTGAAGCTTTCTTT.

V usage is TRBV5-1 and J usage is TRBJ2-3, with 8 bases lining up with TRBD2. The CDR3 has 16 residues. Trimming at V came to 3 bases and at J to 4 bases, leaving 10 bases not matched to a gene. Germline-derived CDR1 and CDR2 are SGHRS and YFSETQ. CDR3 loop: CASSSPGTSLSDTQYF. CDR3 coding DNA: TGCGCCAGCAGCTCTCCCGGGACTAGTTTGTCAGATACGCAGTATTTT.

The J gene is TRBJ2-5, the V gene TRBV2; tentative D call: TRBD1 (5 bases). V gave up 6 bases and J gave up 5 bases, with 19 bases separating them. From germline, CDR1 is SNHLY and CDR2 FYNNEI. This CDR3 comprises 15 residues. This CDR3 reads CASSPRQGSGETQYF. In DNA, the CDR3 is TGTGCCAGCAGCCCCCGGCAGGGTTCCGGCGAGACCCAGTACTTC.

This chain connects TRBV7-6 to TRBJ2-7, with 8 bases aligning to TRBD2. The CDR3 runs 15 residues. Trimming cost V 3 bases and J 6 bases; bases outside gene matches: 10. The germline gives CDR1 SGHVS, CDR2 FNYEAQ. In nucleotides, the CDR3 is TGTGCCAGCAGCTTTATAGCGGGAAGGTCCGGCGAGCAGTACTTC. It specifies CASSFIAGRSGEQYF.

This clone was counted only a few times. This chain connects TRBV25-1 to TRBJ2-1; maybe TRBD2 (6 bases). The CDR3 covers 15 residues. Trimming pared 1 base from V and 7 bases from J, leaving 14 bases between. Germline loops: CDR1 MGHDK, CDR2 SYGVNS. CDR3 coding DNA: TGTGCCAGCAGTGAATCAGGAGGGCCGGGGAATGAGCAGTTCTTC. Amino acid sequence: CASSESGGPGNEQFF.

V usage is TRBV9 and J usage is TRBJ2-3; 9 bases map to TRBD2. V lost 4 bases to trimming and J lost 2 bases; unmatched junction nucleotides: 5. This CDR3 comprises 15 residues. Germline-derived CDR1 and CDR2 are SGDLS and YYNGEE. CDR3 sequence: CASSLLAGNTDTQYF. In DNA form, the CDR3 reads TGTGCCAGCAGCCTACTAGCGGGTAACACAGATACGCAGTATTTT.

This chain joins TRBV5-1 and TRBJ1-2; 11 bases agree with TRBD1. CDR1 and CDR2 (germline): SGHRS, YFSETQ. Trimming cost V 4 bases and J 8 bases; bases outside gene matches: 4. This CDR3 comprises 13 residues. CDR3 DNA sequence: TGCGCCAGCAGCAGGGGACAGGGGGGCGGCTACACCTTC. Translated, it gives CASSRGQGGGYTF.

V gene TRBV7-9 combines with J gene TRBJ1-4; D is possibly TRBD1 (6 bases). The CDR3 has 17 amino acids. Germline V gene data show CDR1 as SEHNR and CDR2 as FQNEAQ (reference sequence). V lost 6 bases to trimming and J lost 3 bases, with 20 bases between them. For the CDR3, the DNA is TGTGCCAGCAGTCACCTCGCCCCAGACAGGTCTAATGAAAAACTGTTTTTT. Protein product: CASSHLAPDRSNEKLFF.

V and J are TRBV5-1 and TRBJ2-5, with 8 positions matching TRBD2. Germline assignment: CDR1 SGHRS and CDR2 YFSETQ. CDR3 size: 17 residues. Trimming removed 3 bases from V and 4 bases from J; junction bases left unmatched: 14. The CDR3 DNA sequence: TGCGCCAGCAGCTCCCGTGGAGCGGGAGTCTCGGGAGAGACCCAGTACTTC. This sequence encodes CASSSRGAGVSGETQYF.

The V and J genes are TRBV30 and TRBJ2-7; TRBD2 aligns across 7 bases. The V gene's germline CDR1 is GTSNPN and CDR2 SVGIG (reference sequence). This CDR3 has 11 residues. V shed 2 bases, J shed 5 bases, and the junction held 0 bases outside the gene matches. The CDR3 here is CAWSREDEQYF. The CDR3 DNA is TGTGCCTGGAGTCGGGAGGACGAGCAGTACTTC.

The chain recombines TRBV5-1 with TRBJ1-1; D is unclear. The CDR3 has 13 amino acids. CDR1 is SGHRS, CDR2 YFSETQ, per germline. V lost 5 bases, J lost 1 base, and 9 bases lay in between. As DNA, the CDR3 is TGCGCCAGCAGTCTTTCCCCGAACACTGAAGCTTTCTTT. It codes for CASSLSPNTEAFF.